A single TCR beta chain is shown here with its context. These data are taken from a study of blood T cell repertoires in COVID-19. Across the whole study: Sample material is recorded as cDNA or gDNA derived from T cells, B-cell-depleted T cells, or PBMCs.

Participants were placed into cohorts based on the clinical history they reported. The CDR3 consists of 13 residues. V was pared by 6 bases and J by 2 bases, with 3 bases of the junction left unmatched. Germline loops: CDR1 MNHEY, CDR2 SVGAGI. As handled by the study authors: Reference gene primer amplification yielded estimated nucleated cell counts. Generated by immunoSEQ multiplex PCR, the TCRdb table keeps only in-frame clones and is missing some. V and J calls and clone size are those listed in that table; D and trimming were worked out from the DNA. The sample includes almost 400,000 clones, approximately 87% seen only once; the top ten take more than 0.85%.

The sample taken for sequencing was PBMCs or T cells enriched from blood (not recorded which). The TCR sequence derives from a woman aged 25 to 45 with acute COVID-19. The chain recombines TRBV6-5 with TRBJ2-7; 8 nucleotides agree with TRBD1. The CDR3 DNA is TGTGCCAGCAGCATGACAGGGGCCTACGAGCAGTACTTC. It codes for CASSMTGAYEQYF.